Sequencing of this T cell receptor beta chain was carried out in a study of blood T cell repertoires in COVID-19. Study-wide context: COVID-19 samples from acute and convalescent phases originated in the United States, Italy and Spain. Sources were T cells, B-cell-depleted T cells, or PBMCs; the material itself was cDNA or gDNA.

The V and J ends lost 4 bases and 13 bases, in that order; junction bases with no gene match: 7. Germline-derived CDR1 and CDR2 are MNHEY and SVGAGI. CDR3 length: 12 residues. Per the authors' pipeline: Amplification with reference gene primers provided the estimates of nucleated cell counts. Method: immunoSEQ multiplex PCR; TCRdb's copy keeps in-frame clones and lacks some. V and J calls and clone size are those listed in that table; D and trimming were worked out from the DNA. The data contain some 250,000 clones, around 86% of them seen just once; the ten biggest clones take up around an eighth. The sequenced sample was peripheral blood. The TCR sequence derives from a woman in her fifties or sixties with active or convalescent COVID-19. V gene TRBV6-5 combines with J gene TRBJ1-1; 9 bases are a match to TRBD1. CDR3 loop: CASSSRTGECFF. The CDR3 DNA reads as TGTGCCAGCAGTTCGCGGACAGGGGAATGTTTCTTT.